This T cell receptor (beta chain) stems from a study of CD8+CD57+ T cells in acquired aplastic anemia. Study as a whole: Across the sorted CD4+ and CD8+ cells, DNA amounts averaged 3.2 ug. Regarding the study as a whole: Patients and controls shared under 30 CD8+ CDR3 sequences, highly expressed in patients. Patients and healthy controls showed no significant CD8+ Simpson's diversity difference.

Profiles of TCR beta VDJ and CDR3 were generated from a genomic DNA template. One entry per CDR3 protein results from TCRdb running MiXCR on the reads. The data hold 300,000 or so distinct CDR3 sequences, with 55% to 65% observed a single time. The germline gives CDR1 MGHDK, CDR2 SYGVNS. V gave up 8 bases and J gave up 2 bases, with 16 bases separating them. CDR3 size: 14 residues. The sample holds one count of this clonotype. The target antigen is unknown. This TCR derives from a human donor with severe aplastic anemia or a healthy control (not recorded which). Material for sequencing was sorted CD4+, CD8+, or CD8+CD57+ T cells (not recorded which) from PBMCs. This chain links TRBV25-1 with TRBJ2-7; D is possibly TRBD1 or TRBD2 (5 bases each). This CDR3 reads CASAPGTAAYEQYF. The CDR3 nucleotides are TGTGCCAGCGCCCCCGGGACCGCTGCCTACGAGCAGTACTTC.